Presented here are 28 T cell receptor beta chains from one specimen sequenced in a study of blood T cells in healthy people across ages. PCR was performed a second time for about 7 to 12 cycles using a sample-barcoded 5' primer and a J-beta primer mix. TCRdb recomputed calls from the 5' RACE reads with MiXCR, one row per CDR3 protein. The sample has 660,000 or so distinct CDR3 sequences, roughly 58% seen once. The sample was blood. The receptors derive from a man aged 55 to 70 in good health.

The rearrangement joins TRBV20-1 to TRBJ2-7, with D perhaps being TRBD1 or TRBD2 (5 bases each). CDR1 and CDR2 from the germline V gene are DFQATT and SNEGSKA (reference sequence). Trimming stripped 2 bases from V and 9 bases from J, with 17 bases between. This CDR3 spans 13 amino acids. The CDR3 DNA is TGCAGTGCTAGACCACGGGGCACTACGGTGCAGTACTTC. Translating it yields CSARPRGTTVQYF.

Only one count was recorded for this clonotype. J is TRBJ2-1 and V is TRBV5-6; 9 bases align to TRBD2. Germline lookup yields CDR1 SGHDT and CDR2 YYEEEE. J gave up 6 bases and V 1 base, and 5 bases lay outside the gene matches. This CDR3 comprises 15 residues. CDR3 in amino acids: CASSLTPSGVNEQFF. CDR3 DNA sequence: TGTGCCAGCAGCTTGACGCCTAGCGGGGTCAATGAGCAGTTCTTC.

The J gene is TRBJ1-3, the V gene TRBV20-1; a weak D match, TRBD1 (5 bases). V was shortened by 1 base and J by 0 bases, with 10 bases between the two germline ends. In germline, CDR1 is DFQATT, CDR2 SNEGSKA (reference sequence). This CDR3 contains 15 residues. CDR3 loop: CSARVRGLSGNTIYF. The CDR3 nucleotides are TGCAGTGCTAGAGTACGGGGCCTCTCTGGAAACACCATATATTTT.

Comments on this clonotype: A junction end diverges from the germline sequence, so it may reflect a read error. The V and J genes are TRBV5-1 and TRBJ1-1; maybe TRBD1 (6 bases). CDR1 and CDR2 from the germline V gene are SGHRS and YFSETQ. The CDR3 runs 15 residues. The CDR3 sequence is CARSAAADRVAEAFF. In nucleotides, the CDR3 is TGCGCCCGCAGCGCCGCCGCGGACAGAGTGGCTGAAGCTTTCTTT.

The chain carries TRBV5-1 and TRBJ2-7, with D unresolved. CDR1 SGHRS and CDR2 YFSETQ come from the germline V gene. There are 13 residues in the CDR3. V lost 0 bases and J lost 3, with 7 bases in between. The CDR3 loop is CASSLGARYEQYF. CDR3 sequence (DNA): TGCGCCAGCAGCTTGGGTGCCCGCTACGAGCAGTACTTC.

This clonotype has only a few counts. The rearrangement joins TRBV20-1 to TRBJ2-1, with 9 bases that match TRBD1. V shed 4 bases and J 10 bases; nucleotides not matched to a gene: 5. This CDR3 contains 12 residues. Germline V gives CDR1 DFQATT, CDR2 SNEGSKA (reference sequence). Here the CDR3 reads CSATRTGVEQFF. As DNA, the CDR3 is TGCAGTGCTACCCGGACAGGGGTCGAGCAGTTCTTC.

On this clonotype itself: Germline and junction disagree at one end, which may indicate a read error. The chain is built from TRBV4-1 and TRBJ2-4; D is unclear. The CDR3 is 15 amino acids. Germline CDR1 and CDR2: MGHRA and YSYEKL. The CDR3 region is CASSQVVVAKNIQYF. The CDR3 nucleotides are TGCGCCAGCAGCCAGGTGGTAGTAGCCAAGAACATTCAGTACTTC.

The genes are TRBV28 and TRBJ1-2, with D tentatively TRBD1 (6 bases). Germline CDR1 is MDHEN and CDR2 is SYDVKM. This CDR3 comprises 19 residues. V lost 10 bases and J 0 bases, leaving 30 bases between the germline ends. The CDR3 sequence: CAIQAPTGVSVGANYGYTF. The DNA for the CDR3 is TGTGCCATCCAAGCCCCGACAGGAGTCTCCGTTGGGGCTAACTATGGCTACACCTTC.

This clonotype was counted many times. The genes are TRBV5-6 and TRBJ2-7; D is possibly TRBD1 (6 bases). V was clipped by 4 bases and J by 3 bases, with 8 bases between them. This CDR3 has 12 residues. CDR1 is SGHDT, CDR2 YYEEEE, per germline. CDR3 coding DNA: TGTGCCAGCAGCCCAGGGGACTACGAGCAGTACTTC. It encodes CASSPGDYEQYF.

In this sample, this clonotype turned up a few times. The chain employs TRBV7-9 and TRBJ2-5, with a weak D call TRBD1 (6 bases). The CDR3 runs 12 residues. Trimming pared 5 bases from V and 11 bases from J, leaving 15 bases between. Germline CDR1 reads SEHNR; CDR2 reads FQNEAQ (reference sequence). This CDR3 reads CASSGSHREQYF. In DNA form, the CDR3 reads TGTGCCAGCAGCGGCAGCCACAGGGAGCAGTACTTC.

This clonotype was counted between two and nine times. The rearrangement joins TRBV5-6 to TRBJ2-5; possible D gene TRBD2, 5 bases. The CDR3 loop spans 14 amino acids. V dropped 4 bases and J dropped 5 bases, with 15 bases sitting between them. Germline assignment: CDR1 SGHDT and CDR2 YYEEEE. CDR3 bases: TGTGCCAGCAGCCGGGGATCGGGCGGGGAGACCCAGTACTTC. It yields the protein CASSRGSGGETQYF.

The rearrangement joins TRBV11-2 to TRBJ1-4; TRBD1 might be the D (5 bases). CDR1 is SGHAT and CDR2 is FQNNGV in the germline V gene. The length of the CDR3 is 16 residues. Trimming pared 4 bases from V and 8 bases from J, leaving 20 bases between. The chain's CDR3 is CASSSRLMGLGEKLFF. CDR3 DNA: TGTGCCAGCAGCTCCCGGCTCATGGGGCTGGGGGAAAAACTGTTTTTT.

This clonotype came up a few times. The gene calls are TRBV5-1 and TRBJ2-5; D is unresolved. Between the trimmed V and J ends, which lost 0 bases and 2 bases, there was a span of 8 bases. The length of the CDR3 is 14 residues. Germline CDR1 SGHRS, CDR2 YFSETQ. Here the CDR3 DNA reads TGCGCCAGCAGCTTGGGGTCCAGTCAAGAGACCCAGTACTTC. This codes for CASSLGSSQETQYF.

The rearrangement joins TRBV12-3 or TRBV12-4 to TRBJ2-2, with D unresolved. V was pared by 1 base and J by 1 base, with 4 bases between. The CDR3 runs 14 residues. CDR3 region: CASSLEENTGELFF. The CDR3 DNA sequence: TGTGCCAGCAGTTTAGAAGAGAACACCGGGGAGCTGTTTTTT.

This rearrangement joins TRBV5-1 to TRBJ1-2; a possible D gene is TRBD1 (5 bases). V was pared by 8 bases and J by 2 bases, with 10 bases between. The CDR3 length is 12 residues. CDR1 and CDR2 (germline): SGHRS, YFSETQ. The CDR3 spells CASGDGNYGYTF. CDR3 coding DNA: TGCGCCAGTGGGGACGGAAACTATGGCTACACCTTC.

This clonotype was counted between two and nine times. The V gene is TRBV6-2 or TRBV6-3, the J gene TRBJ2-1, with D hard to call. The length of the CDR3 is 14 residues. Germline V gene lookup returns CDR1 MNHEY and CDR2 SVGEGT. With 6 bases removed from V and 3 bases from J, the gap between germline ends came to 12 bases. The CDR3 DNA follows: TGTGCCAGCAGCGACCCGTCGGACTACAATGAGCAGTTCTTC. It encodes CASSDPSDYNEQFF.

The chain combines TRBV3-1 with TRBJ2-7, with a weak D call TRBD1 (6 bases). Trimming removed 1 base from V and 3 bases from J, with 19 bases in between. The CDR3 contains 17 residues. Germline loops: CDR1 LGHDT, CDR2 YNNKEL (reference sequence). In DNA form, the CDR3 reads TGTGCCAGCAGCCAAGTGCACCGGTGGGACACATTCTACGAGCAGTACTTC. Translation gives CASSQVHRWDTFYEQYF.

The chain has TRBV28 and TRBJ2-1; 7 nucleotides line up with TRBD1. With 3 bases clipped from V and 4 bases from J, the junction kept 6 bases outside the gene matches. Germline assignment: CDR1 MDHEN and CDR2 SYDVKM. CDR3 length equals 15 residues. CDR3 in DNA: TGTGCCAGCAGTTTTGCCGGGACAGCTTACAATGAGCAGTTCTTC. Protein: CASSFAGTAYNEQFF.

The V gene is TRBV20-1, the J gene TRBJ1-2, with D tentatively TRBD1 (6 bases). CDR1 and CDR2 from the germline V gene are DFQATT and SNEGSKA (reference sequence). This CDR3 region has 14 residues. Trimming cost V 3 bases and J 0 bases, with 11 bases left between them. Here the CDR3 reads CSARPGDPNYGYTF. The CDR3 region has the DNA TGCAGTGCTAGGCCAGGGGACCCTAACTATGGCTACACCTTC.

This rearrangement joins TRBV3-1 to TRBJ1-5; no definite D call. With 3 bases removed from V and 1 base from J, the gap between germline ends came to 7 bases. Germline values: CDR1 LGHDT, CDR2 YNNKEL (reference sequence). The CDR3 covers 14 residues. The CDR3 DNA reads TGTGCCAGCAGCCATGAGAAAAGCAATCAGCCCCAGCATTTT. Protein sequence: CASSHEKSNQPQHF.

The chain recombines TRBV5-5 with TRBJ2-1; tentatively, D is TRBD2 (6 bases). Germline assignment: CDR1 SGHKS and CDR2 YYEKEE (reference sequence). Trimming shortened V by 10 bases and J by 0 bases, and 17 bases separated the two germline ends. This CDR3 comprises 15 residues. DNA for the CDR3: TGTGCCGGCGGGGAGAGCGTAAGCTCCTACAATGAGCAGTTCTTC. It yields the protein CAGGESVSSYNEQFF. Full variable domain (remainder filled in from reference TRBV5-5 and TRBJ2-1): DAGVTQSPTHLIKTRGQQVTLRCSPISGHKSVSWYQQVLGQGPQFIFQYYEKEERGRGNFPDRFSARQFPNYSSELNVNALLLGDSALYLCAGGESVSSYNEQFFGPGTRLTVL.

The chain recombines TRBV20-1 with TRBJ2-5; TRBD2 matches 8 bases. J gave up 9 bases and V 2 bases, and 11 bases lay outside the gene matches. The germline V gene has CDR1 DFQATT and CDR2 SNEGSKA (reference sequence). The CDR3 has 14 amino acids. The CDR3 nucleotides read TGCAGTGCTAGACCTCCCGGGACTAGGGGGGCCCAGTACTTC. It is translated as CSARPPGTRGAQYF.

As concerns this clonotype: At one end the junction does not follow the germline gene, possibly because of a read error. The chain has TRBV12-3 or TRBV12-4 and TRBJ2-5; D is possibly TRBD1 or TRBD2 (5 bases each). The CDR3 totals 13 residues. The CDR3 DNA reads TGTGCCAGCAGTTTCGGGACCAAAGAGGCCCAGTACTTC. This codes for CASSFGTKEAQYF.

This clonotype was seen a handful of times. V usage is TRBV3-1 and J usage is TRBJ1-2; D might be TRBD1 (5 bases). Germline CDR1 and CDR2: LGHDT and YNNKEL (reference sequence). The V end was cut by 0 bases, the J end by 7 bases, with 12 bases between. The CDR3 is made up of 14 amino acids. DNA of the CDR3: TGTGCCAGCAGCCAAGATCTCCTGGGGGGTGGCTACACCTTC. Protein product: CASSQDLLGGGYTF.

The chain is built from TRBV11-3 and TRBJ2-1, with a tentative D call TRBD2 (6 bases). Trimming cost V 1 base and J 7 bases, with 20 bases left between them. Germline values: CDR1 SGHNT, CDR2 YENEEA. The CDR3 is made up of 17 amino acids. CDR3 nucleotide sequence: TGTGCCAGCAGCTTAGCTAGGGGACCGCCGGGGGTTAATGAGCAGTTCTTC. Its protein is CASSLARGPPGVNEQFF.

The chain uses TRBV3-1 and TRBJ2-1; TRBD2 matches at 10 bases. After removal of 8 bases from V and 4 bases from J, the junction contained 8 bases not matched to a gene. CDR3 length: 15 residues. Germline V CDR1 and CDR2: LGHDT, YNNKEL (reference sequence). CDR3 sequence reads: CASRASSGGYNEQFF. DNA of the CDR3: TGTGCCAGCCGCGCCTCTAGCGGGGGTTACAATGAGCAGTTCTTC.

The chain has TRBV27 and TRBJ2-4, with D perhaps matching TRBD2 (7 bases). The J call may be faulty, since TRBJ2-7 better matches the DNA end. Germline lookup yields CDR1 MNHEY and CDR2 SMNVEV (reference sequence). The CDR3 covers 13 residues. DNA of the CDR3: TGTGCCACACGAGGGGGGGGGTTCTACGAGCAGTACTTC. Its protein product is CATRGGGFYEQYF.

The V and J genes are TRBV7-9 and TRBJ1-2; D is unresolved. From germline, CDR1 is SEHNR and CDR2 FQNEAQ (reference sequence). The V gene lost 5 bases and the J gene lost 2 bases, with 12 bases spanning the gap. This CDR3 has 14 residues. CDR3 coding DNA: TGTGCCAGCAGCCGAGGGATGCCAAACTATGGCTACACCTTC. Amino acids: CASSRGMPNYGYTF.